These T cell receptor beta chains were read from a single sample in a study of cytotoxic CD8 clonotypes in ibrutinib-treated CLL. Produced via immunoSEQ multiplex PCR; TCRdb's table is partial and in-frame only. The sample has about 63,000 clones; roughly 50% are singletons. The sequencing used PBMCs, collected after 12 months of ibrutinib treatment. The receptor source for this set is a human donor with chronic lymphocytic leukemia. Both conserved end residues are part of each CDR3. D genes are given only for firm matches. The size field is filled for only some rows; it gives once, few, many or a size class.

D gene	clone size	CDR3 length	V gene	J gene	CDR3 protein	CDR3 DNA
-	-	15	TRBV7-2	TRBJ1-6	CASSLVQNQNSPLHF	TGTGCCAGCAGCTTAGTACAGAACCAGAATTCACCCCTCCACTTT
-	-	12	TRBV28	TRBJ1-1	CASRGGNTEAFF	TGTGCCAGCAGGGGGGGGAACACTGAAGCTTTCTTT
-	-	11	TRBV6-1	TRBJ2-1	CACAGFNEQFF	TGTGCCTGCGCCGGATTCAATGAGCAGTTCTTC
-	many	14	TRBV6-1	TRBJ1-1	CATGDLGPNTEAFF	TGTGCCACGGGGGACTTAGGTCCGAACACTGAAGCTTTCTTT
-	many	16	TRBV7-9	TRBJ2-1	CASSLIRRSSYNEQFF	TGTGCCAGCAGCTTAATAAGGAGGAGCTCCTACAATGAGCAGTTCTTC
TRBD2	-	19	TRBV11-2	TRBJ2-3	CASSLTTSGGARRADTQYF	TGTGCCAGCAGCTTAACGACTAGCGGGGGGGCCAGGAGAGCAGATACGCAGTATTTT
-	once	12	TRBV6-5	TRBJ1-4	CASGRVGEKLFF	TGTGCCAGCGGCAGGGTTGGTGAAAAACTGTTTTTT
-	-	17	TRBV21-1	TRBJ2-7	CASSKGIPGLAAYEQYF	TGTGCCAGCAGCAAAGGCATCCCGGGACTAGCGGCCTACGAGCAGTACTTC
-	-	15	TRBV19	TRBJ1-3	CATAGTASSGNTIYF	TGTGCCACCGCAGGGACGGCTAGCTCTGGAAACACCATATATTTT
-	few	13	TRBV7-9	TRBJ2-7	CASSLRGISEQYF	TGTGCCAGCAGCTTACGCGGAATCTCCGAGCAGTACTTC
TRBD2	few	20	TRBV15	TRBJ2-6	CATSRDPPGLAVSGANVLTF	TGTGCCACCAGCAGGGACCCTCCGGGACTAGCGGTCTCTGGGGCCAACGTCCTGACTTTC
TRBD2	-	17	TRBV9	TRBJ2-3	CASSVDPSGGGTDTQYF	TGTGCCAGCAGCGTAGACCCTAGCGGGGGGGGCACAGATACGCAGTATTTT
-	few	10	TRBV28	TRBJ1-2	CASGVKGGTF	TGTGCCAGCGGCGTTAAGGGTGGTACCTTC
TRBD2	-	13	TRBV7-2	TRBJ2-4	CASSALGGYIQYF	TGTGCCAGCAGCGCCCTGGGAGGGTACATTCAGTACTTC
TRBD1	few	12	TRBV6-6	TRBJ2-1	CASRQGANEQFF	TGTGCCAGCAGACAGGGGGCTAATGAGCAGTTCTTC
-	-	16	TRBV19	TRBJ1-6	CASSRLDRKENSPLHF	TGTGCCAGTAGTAGACTAGACCGGAAGGAAAATTCACCCCTCCACTTT
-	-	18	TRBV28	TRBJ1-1	CASSFDPTIGGLGTEAFF	TGTGCCAGCAGTTTCGACCCAACCATCGGGGGGCTTGGCACTGAAGCTTTCTTT
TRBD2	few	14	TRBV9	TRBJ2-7	CASSLGLVPDEQYF	TGTGCCAGCAGTTTAGGACTAGTCCCTGACGAGCAGTACTTC
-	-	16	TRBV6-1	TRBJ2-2	CASSEEIGARTGELFF	TGTGCCAGCAGTGAAGAGATCGGGGCCCGGACCGGGGAGCTGTTTTTT
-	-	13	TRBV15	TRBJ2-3	CATSNGPYDTQYF	TGTGCCACCAGCAATGGCCCGTATGATACGCAGTATTTT
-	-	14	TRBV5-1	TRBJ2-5	CASSLGSFGETQYF	TGCGCCAGCAGCTTGGGCTCCTTTGGAGAGACCCAGTACTTC
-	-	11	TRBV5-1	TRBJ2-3	CASYGGITQYF	TGCGCCAGTTATGGGGGAATTACGCAGTATTTT
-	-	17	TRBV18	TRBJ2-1	CASSPPNPELHQDEQFF	TGTGCCAGCTCACCACCCAATCCCGAACTTCATCAAGATGAGCAGTTCTTC
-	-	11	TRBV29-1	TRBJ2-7	CSSIVSHEQYF	TGCAGCTCCATCGTTAGTCACGAGCAGTACTTC
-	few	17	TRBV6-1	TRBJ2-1	CASSGRISTGQYNEQFF	TGTGCCAGCAGTGGGAGGATCTCTACGGGGCAATACAATGAGCAGTTCTTC
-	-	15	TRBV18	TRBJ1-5	CASSPLRQGNQPQHF	TGTGCCAGCTCACCCCTTCGACAGGGCAATCAGCCCCAGCATTTT